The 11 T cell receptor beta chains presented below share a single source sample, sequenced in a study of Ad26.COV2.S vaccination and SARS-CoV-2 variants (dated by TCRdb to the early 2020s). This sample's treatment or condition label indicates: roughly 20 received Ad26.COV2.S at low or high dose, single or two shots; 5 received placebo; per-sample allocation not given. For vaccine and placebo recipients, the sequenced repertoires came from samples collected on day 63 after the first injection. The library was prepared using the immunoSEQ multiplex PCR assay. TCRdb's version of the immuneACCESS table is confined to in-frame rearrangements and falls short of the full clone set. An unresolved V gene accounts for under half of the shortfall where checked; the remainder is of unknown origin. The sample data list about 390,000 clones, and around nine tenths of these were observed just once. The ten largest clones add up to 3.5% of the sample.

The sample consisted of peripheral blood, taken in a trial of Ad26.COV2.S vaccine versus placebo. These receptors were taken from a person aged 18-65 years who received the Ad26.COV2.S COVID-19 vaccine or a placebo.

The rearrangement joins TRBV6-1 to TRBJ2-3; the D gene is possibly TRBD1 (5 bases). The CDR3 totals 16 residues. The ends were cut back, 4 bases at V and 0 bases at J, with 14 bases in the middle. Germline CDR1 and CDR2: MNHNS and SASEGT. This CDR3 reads CASSAWTSPSTDTQYF. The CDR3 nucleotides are TGTGCCAGCAGTGCCTGGACATCACCTAGCACAGATACGCAGTATTTT.

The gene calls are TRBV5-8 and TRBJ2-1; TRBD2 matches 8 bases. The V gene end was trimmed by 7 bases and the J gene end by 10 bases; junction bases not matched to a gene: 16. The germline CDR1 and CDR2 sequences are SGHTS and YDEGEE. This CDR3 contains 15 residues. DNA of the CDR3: TGTGCCAGCCGCCGAGGTACGGGGGGGCGTGAGGAGCAGTTCTTC. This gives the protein CASRRGTGGREEQFF.

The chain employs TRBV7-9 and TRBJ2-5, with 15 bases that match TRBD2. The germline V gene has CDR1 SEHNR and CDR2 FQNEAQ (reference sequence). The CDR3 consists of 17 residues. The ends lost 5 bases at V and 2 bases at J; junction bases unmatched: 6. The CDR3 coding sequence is TGTGCCAGCAGCCCCGGGACTAGCGGGGGGAGACAAGAGACCCAGTACTTC. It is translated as CASSPGTSGGRQETQYF. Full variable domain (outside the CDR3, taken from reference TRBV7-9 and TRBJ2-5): DTGVSQNPRHKITKRGQNVTFRCDPISEHNRLYWYRQTLGQGPEFLTYFQNEAQLEKSRLLSDRFSAERPKGSFSTLEIQRTEQGDSAMYLCASSPGTSGGRQETQYFGPGTRLLVL.

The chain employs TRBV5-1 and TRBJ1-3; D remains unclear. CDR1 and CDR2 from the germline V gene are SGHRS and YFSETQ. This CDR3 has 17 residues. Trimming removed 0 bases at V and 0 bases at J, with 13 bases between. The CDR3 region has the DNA TGCGCCAGCAGCTTGGGCGAGACTCTCTACTCTGGAAACACCATATATTTT. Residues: CASSLGETLYSGNTIYF.

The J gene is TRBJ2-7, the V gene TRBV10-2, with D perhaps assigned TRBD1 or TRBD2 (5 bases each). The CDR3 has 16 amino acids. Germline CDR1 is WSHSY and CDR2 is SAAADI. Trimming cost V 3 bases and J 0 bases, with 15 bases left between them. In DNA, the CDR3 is TGCGCCAGCAGTGAAGGGTCGGGGCAGGGCTCCTACGAGCAGTACTTC. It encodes CASSEGSGQGSYEQYF.

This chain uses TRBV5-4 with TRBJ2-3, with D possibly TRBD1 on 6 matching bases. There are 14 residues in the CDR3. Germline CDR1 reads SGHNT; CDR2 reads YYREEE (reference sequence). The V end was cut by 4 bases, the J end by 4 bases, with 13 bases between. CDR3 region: CASSTPTGPDTQYF. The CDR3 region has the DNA TGTGCCAGCAGCACTCCTACAGGGCCAGATACGCAGTATTTT.

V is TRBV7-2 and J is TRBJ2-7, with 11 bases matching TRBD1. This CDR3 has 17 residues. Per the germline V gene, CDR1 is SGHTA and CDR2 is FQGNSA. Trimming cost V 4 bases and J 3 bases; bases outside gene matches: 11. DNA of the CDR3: TGTGCCAGCAGCTCGTCTTCAGGGACAGGGGGAATCTACGAGCAGTACTTC. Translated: CASSSSSGTGGIYEQYF.

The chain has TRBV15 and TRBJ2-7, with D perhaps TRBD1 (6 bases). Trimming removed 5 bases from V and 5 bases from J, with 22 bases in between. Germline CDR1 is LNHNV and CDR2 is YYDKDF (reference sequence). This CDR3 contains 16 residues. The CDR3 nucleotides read TGTGCCACCAGCGAAGAAACAGTGGGGGCCAGCCACGAGCAGTACTTC. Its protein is CATSEETVGASHEQYF.

For the CDR3, the DNA is TGTGCCAGCAGCTTGGAAGGGGACCAAGAGACCCAGTACTTC. Translation gives CASSLEGDQETQYF. The chain has TRBV5-6 and TRBJ2-5; perhaps TRBD1 as D (5 bases). Germline CDR1 is SGHDT and CDR2 is YYEEEE. V was pared by 0 bases and J by 0 bases, with 6 bases between. The CDR3 covers 14 residues.

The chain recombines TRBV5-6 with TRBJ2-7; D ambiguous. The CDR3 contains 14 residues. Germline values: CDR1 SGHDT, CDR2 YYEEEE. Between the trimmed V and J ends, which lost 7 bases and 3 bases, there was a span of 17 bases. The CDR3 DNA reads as TGTGCCAGCGGATTGGACGGGTACATCTACGAGCAGTACTTC. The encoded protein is CASGLDGYIYEQYF. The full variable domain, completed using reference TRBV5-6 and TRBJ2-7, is DAGVTQSPTHLIKTRGQQVTLRCSPKSGHDTVSWYQQALGQGPQFIFQYYEEEERQRGNFPDRFSGHQFPNYSSELNVNALLLGDSALYLCASGLDGYIYEQYFGPGTRLTVT.

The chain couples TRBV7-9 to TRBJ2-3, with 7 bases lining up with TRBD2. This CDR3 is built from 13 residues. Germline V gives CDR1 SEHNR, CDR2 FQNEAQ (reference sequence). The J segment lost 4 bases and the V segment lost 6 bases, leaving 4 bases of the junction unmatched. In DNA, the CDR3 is TGTGCCAGCAGATTGGGGAGGGCAGATACGCAGTATTTT. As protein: CASRLGRADTQYF. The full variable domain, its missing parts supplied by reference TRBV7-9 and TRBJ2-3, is DTGVSQNPRHKITKRGQNVTFRCDPISEHNRLYWYRQTLGQGPEFLTYFQNEAQLEKSRLLSDRFSAERPKGSFSTLEIQRTEQGDSAMYLCASRLGRADTQYFGPGTRLTVL.